This TCR beta chain was identified during a study of T cell responses to AZD1222 COVID-19 vaccine. Whole-study findings and limits: Unmutated variant regions reportedly attract nearly half of all spike-specific TCRs.

Some clones are missing from TCRdb's copy, which holds only in-frame ones; the method was immunoSEQ multiplex PCR. The sample shows about 180,000 clones, 85% to 90% of them seen only once. CDR1 SGHAT and CDR2 FQNNGV come from the germline V gene. V was pared by 2 bases and J by 3 bases, with 8 bases of the junction left unmatched. CDR3 length: 17 residues. This clone occurred a few times. Antigen specificity is unknown. The V call is TRBV11-2, the J call TRBJ2-2, with 8 bases lining up with TRBD2. This clonotype originated in an adult who received the AZD1222 COVID-19 vaccine. The sample here was peripheral blood, taken 28 days after the second AZD1222 dose. The CDR3 reads CASSLPEREYDTGELFF. CDR3 coding DNA: TGTGCCAGCAGCTTACCTGAGCGGGAGTACGACACCGGGGAGCTGTTTTTT.